This T cell receptor beta chain was found in a study of T cells in Graves' hyperthyroidism and ophthalmopathy. Diagnosis of hyperthyroidism was new in patients aged 18 to 65, and its duration was under 2 months. Researchers amplified the TCR beta CDR3 regions from RNA transcripts. During a first-round RT-PCR of the TCR CDR3, the HTBI primer set was used. Using its own MiXCR run on the multiplex PCR reads, TCRdb lists one record per CDR3 protein. This sample has just under 750,000 distinct CDR3 sequences, with around a third found just once. In regard to this clonotype: A much more abundant neighbour one base away suggests this may be a read error.

Trimming took off 3 bases at V and 1 base at J, with 21 bases between the two ends. The V gene's germline CDR1 is DFQATT and CDR2 SNEGSKA (reference sequence). This CDR3 has 17 amino acids. The chain carries TRBV20-1 and TRBJ1-2, with a tentative D call TRBD1 (6 bases). This clonotype originated in a woman in her 40s with Graves' hyperthyroidism. The sequenced material came from blood. The CDR3 sequence: CSASLGRGASLNYGYTF. The CDR3 DNA reads as TGCAGTGCTAGTTTAGGGCGGGGGGCATCCCTTAACTATGGCTACACCTTC.